The source of this TCR beta chain is a study of T-cell reconstitution after alpha-beta-depleted transplantation in children (TCRdb year 2016). About the full investigation: Using TCR repertoire profiling, the study followed T-cell immune reconstitution in a quantitative way in children after TCRalphabeta/CD19-depleted allogeneic hematopoietic cell transplantation. Results and caveats for the whole study, not just this receptor: The apparently early recovery of alphabetaT-cell counts about two months after transplant reportedly depended on only several hundred rapidly expanded clones that came from non-depleted graft cells. The frequencies of hyperexpanded clones fell over the following months, and after one year, T-cell counts and TCRbeta diversity were mostly attributed to newly produced T cells. In some patients, the high TCRbeta diversity seen at day 60 was put down to recipient T cells and intrathymic progenitors that had survived conditioning.

Concerning this clonotype: What antigen it recognizes has not been identified. A read error may be the cause here, since a much bigger clone is one base away.

For CDR1 and CDR2, the germline V gene (reference sequence) lists DFQATT and SNEGSKA. V is shortened by 6 bases, J by 5 bases, and the region joining them spans 14 bases. Spanning cysteine to phenylalanine, the CDR3 consists of 13 amino acids. The sequence is cut down to CDR3 DNA, 39 bases in frame from base 1. The sample's treatment or condition, from its label and the paper: allogeneic hematopoietic cell transplantation with graft depleted of TCRalphabeta T cells and CD19 B cells. The children who served as transplant recipients had been given grafts of TCRalphabeta/CD19-depleted allogeneic hematopoietic cells. The library relied on PCR. TCRdb lists the instrument as Illumina HiSeq 2500. To normalize quantification of the TCRbeta repertoire, the TCR libraries were built with molecular barcoding that relied on unique molecular identifiers. TCRdb handled the public reads itself, with Q25 trimming in fastp and clone calling in MiXCR, and kept productive beta chains. Rows are combined by CDR3 protein, so each entry shows the most common genes and DNA. In all, the sample holds about 300,000 distinct CDR3 sequences, and just over 7.5% of those were seen once. Jointly, the top ten make up 9.1% of the sample.

The material sequenced was peripheral blood, taken 360 days after TCRalphabeta/CD19-depleted stem cell transplant. This chain is built from TRBV20-1 and TRBJ2-1; a tentative D match to TRBD1 spans 5 bases. The sequence was obtained from a female patient aged 2-9 years who had a stem cell transplant for Fanconi anemia, so the T cells may come from the graft donor. In nucleotides, the sequence is TGCAGTGCGGTCAGGGATATCGACAATGAGCAGTTCTTC. This is translated as CSAVRDIDNEQFF.